This TCR beta chain was obtained from a study of identical twins. The study's findings and limits: Conclusions were based on cross-sectional statistical analysis, without following the same donors. Within cord blood, abundant beta clonotypes carried fewer insertions, but memory repertoires showed no such trend. Out-of-frame sharing of TCR alpha in monozygotic twins was underestimated by models. Diverse VJ usage suggested most zero-insertion clonotypes were not invariant T cells.

In the case of this clonotype: Its antigen is not identified.

TCRdb redid the calling of the 5' RACE reads with MiXCR, one entry per CDR3 protein. The sample includes about 890,000 distinct CDR3 sequences, more than 9% of them seen just once. The germline V gene encodes CDR1 MNHEY and CDR2 SVGAGI. The germline V and J ends were trimmed by 4 bases and 4 bases, with 14 bases remaining between them. This CDR3 has 15 amino acids. The sample was also linked to a second study, of yellow fever vaccine responses in identical twins.

The chain is built from TRBV6-5 and TRBJ2-1; TRBD2 is a possible D gene (6 bases). The TCR was taken from a young woman in good health. Sequenced material: PBMCs. CDR3 residues: CASSWGAGRYNEQFF. CDR3 sequence (DNA): TGTGCCAGCAGTTGGGGAGCGGGTCGATACAATGAGCAGTTCTTC.